The 20 T cell receptor beta chains reported below all come from one sample, sequenced in a study of T-cell memory formation after mild COVID-19. TCRdb re-called the 5' RACE reads with MiXCR, one entry per CDR3 protein. The data contain 250,000 or so distinct CDR3 sequences, around 17% of them singletons. Sequenced sample: PBMCs or a T cell subset sorted from them (not recorded which). The receptors derive from a man younger than 35 who had mild COVID-19 (a few samples of this study predate the infection). Cell type and time point are not known.

There are many counts of this clonotype. V is TRBV2 and J is TRBJ2-6; D gene ambiguous. In germline, CDR1 is SNHLY, CDR2 FYNNEI. CDR3 length: 14 residues. The germline V and J ends were trimmed by 4 bases and 0 bases, with 4 bases remaining between them. The CDR3 DNA follows: TGTGCCAGCAGTGCGAGCTCTGGGGCCAACGTCCTGACTTTC. Its translation: CASSASSGANVLTF.

Concerning this clonotype: A read error may account for a junction end that differs from germline. V gene TRBV11-3 combines with J gene TRBJ2-1, with D maybe TRBD2 (6 bases). The CDR3 is made up of 16 amino acids. Germline V lookup: CDR1 SGHNT, CDR2 YENEEA. The CDR3 DNA follows: TGTGCCAGCAGCTTAGATCTTCGGGGGTCCTTCAATGAGCAGTTCTTC. Its protein is CASSLDLRGSFNEQFF. Drawing the rest from reference TRBV11-3 and TRBJ2-1, the complete variable domain is EAGVVQSPRYKIIEKKQPVAFWCNPISGHNTLYWYLQNLGQGPELLIRYENEEAVDDSQLPKDRFSAERLKGVDSTLKIQPAELGDSAVYLCASSLDLRGSFNEQFFGPGTRLTVL.

The chain couples TRBV7-8 to TRBJ1-1; no clear D. V was clipped by 5 bases and J by 6 bases, with 10 bases between them. The CDR3 runs 12 residues. Germline-derived CDR1 and CDR2 are SGHVS and FQNEAQ. CDR3 sequence reads: CASSPKDAEAFF. The CDR3 nucleotides read TGTGCCAGCAGCCCGAAGGACGCTGAAGCTTTCTTT.

This clonotype occurred many times. The rearrangement joins TRBV20-1 to TRBJ2-3; D may be TRBD1 or TRBD2 (5 bases each). The CDR3 runs to 14 residues. Germline CDR1 is DFQATT and CDR2 is SNEGSKA (reference sequence). The germline V and J ends were trimmed by 6 bases and 0 bases, with 13 bases remaining between them. CDR3 bases: TGCAGTGCGCCCGGGACCGAGAGCACAGATACGCAGTATTTT. The encoded protein is CSAPGTESTDTQYF.

This rearrangement joins TRBV20-1 to TRBJ1-4; D uncertain. V was clipped by 5 bases and J by 5 bases, with 18 bases between them. The CDR3 length is 15 residues. Germline V gives CDR1 DFQATT, CDR2 SNEGSKA (reference sequence). In nucleotides, the CDR3 is TGCAGTGCTCCTGATTGGGGAATCCAAAATGAAAAACTGTTTTTT. It encodes CSAPDWGIQNEKLFF.

This clonotype has just one count. The CDR3: CASSRTGAGTGELFF. In DNA form, the CDR3 reads TGCGCCAGCAGCCGCACAGGGGCGGGCACCGGGGAGCTGTTTTTT. This sequence joins TRBV4-3 and TRBJ2-2; 7 bases map to TRBD1. From germline, CDR1 is LGHNA and CDR2 YSLEER. This CDR3 spans 15 amino acids. J was trimmed by 4 bases and V by 4 bases; bases with no gene match: 6.

This clonotype appeared a single time. The chain employs TRBV12-2 and TRBJ2-7. TRBV12-2 is reported as a pseudogene. The CDR3 spans 12 residues. Here the CDR3 reads CESRFHSYEQYV. CDR3 bases: TGTGAAAGTCGCTTTCACTCCTACGAGCAGTACGTC.

This clonotype occurred once. V gene TRBV7-2 combines with J gene TRBJ1-1; D is unclear. The V end was cut by 2 bases, the J end by 7 bases, with 14 bases between. Germline CDR1 reads SGHTA; CDR2 reads FQGNSA. The CDR3 consists of 14 residues. CDR3 in DNA: TGTGCCAGCAGCTTATCGAGGACGTCAGATGAAGCTTTCTTT. This sequence encodes CASSLSRTSDEAFF.

In this sample, this clonotype turned up a few times. The chain couples TRBV12-3 or TRBV12-4 to TRBJ2-3; the match to TRBD2 covers 9 bases. J gave up 2 bases and V 6 bases, and 9 bases lay outside the gene matches. The CDR3 consists of 16 residues. CDR3 in amino acids: CASSRSLAGNTDTQYF. The CDR3 DNA follows: TGTGCCAGCAGCCGATCGCTAGCGGGGAACACAGATACGCAGTATTTT.

This clonotype appeared a few times. The chain carries TRBV7-9 and TRBJ2-3, with 14 positions matching TRBD2. The germline gives CDR1 SEHNR, CDR2 FQNEAQ (reference sequence). The CDR3 length is 18 residues. The V and J ends lost 3 bases and 1 base, in that order; junction bases with no gene match: 6. As DNA, the CDR3 is TGTGCCAGCAGCTTGATGGGACTAGCGGGGGACCGCACAGATACGCAGTATTTT. Protein: CASSLMGLAGDRTDTQYF.

This clonotype appeared a few times. The chain couples TRBV4-2 to TRBJ2-5; TRBD2 aligns across 9 bases. Germline V CDR1 and CDR2: LGHNA, YNFKEQ. The trim removed 0 bases at V and 5 bases at J, leaving 19 bases unmatched. The CDR3 runs to 20 residues. The CDR3 bases are TGTGCCAGCAGCCAAGATTACTGGCTAGAGCGGGGGGACCGAAGGGAGACCCAGTACTTC. Encoded protein: CASSQDYWLERGDRRETQYF.

This clonotype was counted between two and nine times. The CDR3 here is CASSRRTAYSNQPQHF. The CDR3 DNA reads as TGTGCCAGCAGTAGGCGCACAGCGTATAGCAATCAGCCCCAGCATTTT. This chain links TRBV6-6 with TRBJ1-5; D is unclear. Germline CDR1 reads MNHNY; CDR2 reads SVGAGI (reference sequence). V lost 5 bases, J lost 0 bases, and 14 bases lay in between. This CDR3 contains 16 residues.

V and J are TRBV7-2 and TRBJ1-6; D perhaps matches TRBD1 (6 bases). The CDR3 totals 18 residues. Trimming removed 4 bases from V and 4 bases from J, with 20 bases in between. CDR1 SGHTA and CDR2 FQGNSA come from the germline V gene. CDR3 in amino acids: CASSYLEWGAGYNSPLHF. CDR3 sequence (DNA): TGTGCCAGCAGCTACTTAGAGTGGGGGGCTGGTTATAATTCACCCCTCCACTTT. The full variable domain, rest sourced from reference TRBV7-2 and TRBJ1-6, is GAGVSQSPSNKVTEKGKDVELRCDPISGHTALYWYRQSLGQGLEFLIYFQGNSAPDKSGLPSDRFSAERTGGSVSTLTIQRTQQEDSAVYLCASSYLEWGAGYNSPLHFGNGTRLTVT.

This chain connects TRBV19 to TRBJ2-1, with 9 bases aligning to TRBD2. This CDR3 contains 15 residues. V was clipped by 5 bases and J by 3 bases; unmatched bases: 5. Germline assignment: CDR1 LNHDA and CDR2 SQIVND (reference sequence). The CDR3 DNA reads as TGTGCCAGTAGTTCGCTGACTAGCGGCTACAATGAGCAGTTCTTC. Its translation is CASSSLTSGYNEQFF. Based on the CDR3 plus reference TRBV19 and TRBJ2-1, the full variable domain is DGGITQSPKYLFRKEGQNVTLSCEQNLNHDAMYWYRQDPGQGLRLIYYSQIVNDFQKGDIAEGYSVSREKKESFPLTVTSAQKNPTAFYLCASSSLTSGYNEQFFGPGTRLTVL.

This rearrangement joins TRBV24-1 to TRBJ2-5, with TRBD1 as a possible D gene (6 bases). CDR1 and CDR2 (germline): KGHDR, SFDVKD. V lost 9 bases and J 2 bases, leaving 9 bases between the germline ends. This CDR3 is built from 12 residues. The CDR3 sequence is CATRDKQETQYF. CDR3 coding DNA: TGTGCCACCCGGGACAAACAAGAGACCCAGTACTTC.

The DNA of the CDR3 is TGTGCCAGCAGGCGGCACAATGAGCAGTTCTTC. Protein: CASRRHNEQFF. This chain links TRBV6-2 or TRBV6-3 with TRBJ2-1; D gene unclear. CDR3 length equals 11 residues. V gave up 6 bases and J gave up 5 bases, with 5 bases separating them. From germline, CDR1 is MNHEY and CDR2 SVGEGT.

The CDR3 DNA reads as TGTGCCAGTACAACCGGGGTTTTTCGGAACACCATATATTTT. Protein sequence: CASTTGVFRNTIYF. V usage is TRBV19 and J usage is TRBJ1-3; D not resolved. The CDR3 is made up of 14 amino acids. CDR1 and CDR2 (germline): LNHDA, SQIVND (reference sequence). Trimming left V 7 bases short and J 7 bases short, with 17 bases between.

The chain recombines TRBV12-5 with TRBJ2-3, with TRBD1 matching 7 bases. With 1 base clipped from V and 1 base from J, the junction kept 2 bases outside the gene matches. The germline gives CDR1 LGHNT, CDR2 FRNRAP. This CDR3 spans 15 amino acids. This chain's CDR3 is CASGLGQGGTDTQYF. In nucleotides, the CDR3 is TGTGCTAGTGGTTTGGGACAGGGAGGCACAGATACGCAGTATTTT.

This clonotype appeared a few times. V is TRBV3-1 and J is TRBJ2-7, with a tentative D call TRBD2 (6 bases). The germline V gene encodes CDR1 LGHDT and CDR2 YNNKEL (reference sequence). The CDR3 totals 18 residues. The V end lost 2 bases, the J end lost 0 bases, and 20 bases lay between the germline ends. The CDR3 reads CASSQKASVSNHSYEQYV. The CDR3 DNA reads TGTGCCAGCAGCCAAAAGGCTAGCGTATCAAATCACTCCTACGAGCAGTACGTC.

This clonotype has more than one count but fewer than ten. This chain connects TRBV6-5 to TRBJ2-7, with D possibly matching TRBD1 (5 bases). This CDR3 is 14 amino acids long. Germline loops: CDR1 MNHEY, CDR2 SVGAGI. Trimming took 0 bases from V and 2 from J, leaving 8 bases between them. Here the CDR3 DNA reads TGTGCCAGCAGTTACTCCCCAGGGACCTACGAGCAGTACTTC. It codes for CASSYSPGTYEQYF.